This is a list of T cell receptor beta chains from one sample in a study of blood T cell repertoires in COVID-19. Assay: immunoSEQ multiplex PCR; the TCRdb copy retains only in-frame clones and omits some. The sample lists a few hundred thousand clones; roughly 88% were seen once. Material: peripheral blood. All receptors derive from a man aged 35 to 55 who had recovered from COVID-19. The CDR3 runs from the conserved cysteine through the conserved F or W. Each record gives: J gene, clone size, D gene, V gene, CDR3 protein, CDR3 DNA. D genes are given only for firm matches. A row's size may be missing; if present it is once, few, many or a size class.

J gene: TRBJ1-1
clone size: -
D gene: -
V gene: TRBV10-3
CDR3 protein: CAINEGSNTEAFF
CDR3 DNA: TGTGCCATCAATGAGGGCTCCAACACTGAAGCTTTCTTT

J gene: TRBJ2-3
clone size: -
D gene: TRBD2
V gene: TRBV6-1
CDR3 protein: CASSDIAGGRSDTQYF
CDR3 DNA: TGTGCCAGCAGTGACATAGCGGGGGGGAGGTCAGATACGCAGTATTTT

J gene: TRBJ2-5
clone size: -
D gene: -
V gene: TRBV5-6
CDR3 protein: CASSPGSGGAWKYF
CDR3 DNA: TGTGCCAGCAGCCCAGGGTCTGGGGGCGCTTGGAAGTACTTC

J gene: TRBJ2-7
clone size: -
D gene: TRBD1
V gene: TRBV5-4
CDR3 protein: CASSSQGQGVSYEQYF
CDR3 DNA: TGTGCCAGCAGCTCCCAGGGACAGGGGGTTTCCTACGAGCAGTACTTC

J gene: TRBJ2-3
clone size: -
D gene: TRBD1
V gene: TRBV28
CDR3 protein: CASSQDRGSTDTQYF
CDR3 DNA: TGTGCCAGCAGCCAGGACAGGGGAAGCACAGATACGCAGTATTTT

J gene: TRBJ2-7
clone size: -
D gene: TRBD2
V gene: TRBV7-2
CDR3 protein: CASSLGYGRAGYEQYF
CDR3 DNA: TGTGCCAGCAGCTTAGGCTACGGGAGGGCCGGCTACGAGCAGTACTTC

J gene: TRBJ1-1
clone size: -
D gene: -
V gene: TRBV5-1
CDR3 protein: CASSLRTGSATEAFF
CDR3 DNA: TGCGCCAGCAGCTTGAGAACAGGGTCGGCTACTGAAGCTTTCTTT

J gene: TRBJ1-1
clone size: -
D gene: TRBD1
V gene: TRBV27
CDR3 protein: CASSSGQGGTEAFF
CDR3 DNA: TGTGCCAGCAGTTCGGGACAGGGGGGCACTGAAGCTTTCTTT

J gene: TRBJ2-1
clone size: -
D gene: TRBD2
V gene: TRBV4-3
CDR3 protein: CASSQLAGVSYNEQFF
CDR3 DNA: TGCGCCAGCAGCCAATTAGCGGGGGTCTCCTACAATGAGCAGTTCTTC

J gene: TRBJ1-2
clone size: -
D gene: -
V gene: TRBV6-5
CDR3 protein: CASSYAPGAYGYTF
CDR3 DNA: TGTGCCAGCAGTTACGCCCCAGGGGCCTATGGCTACACCTTC

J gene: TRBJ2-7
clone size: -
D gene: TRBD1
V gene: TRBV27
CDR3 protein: CASSPGTVYEQYF
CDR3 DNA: TGTGCCAGCAGCCCTGGGACAGTCTACGAGCAGTACTTC

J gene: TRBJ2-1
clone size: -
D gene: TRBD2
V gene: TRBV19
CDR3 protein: CASSGLAAYNEQFF
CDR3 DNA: TGTGCCAGCTCCGGACTAGCGGCGTACAATGAACAGTTCTTC

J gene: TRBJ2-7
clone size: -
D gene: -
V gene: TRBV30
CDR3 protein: CAWSVSRLSRGTATYEQYF
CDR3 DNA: TGTGCCTGGAGTGTCTCGCGGTTATCCCGGGGGACCGCGACCTACGAGCAGTACTTC

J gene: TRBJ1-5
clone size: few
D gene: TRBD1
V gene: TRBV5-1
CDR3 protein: CASSPGTGSNQPQHF
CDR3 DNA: TGCGCCAGCAGCCCTGGGACAGGTAGCAATCAGCCCCAGCATTTT

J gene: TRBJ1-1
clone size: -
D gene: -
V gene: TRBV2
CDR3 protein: CASSDRRVNTEAFF
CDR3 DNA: TGTGCCAGCAGTGACAGGCGAGTGAACACTGAAGCTTTCTTT

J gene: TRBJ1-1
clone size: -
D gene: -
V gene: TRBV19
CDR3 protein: CASRPAVRLNTEAFF
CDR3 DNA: TGTGCCAGTAGACCCGCGGTTAGACTTAACACTGAAGCTTTCTTT

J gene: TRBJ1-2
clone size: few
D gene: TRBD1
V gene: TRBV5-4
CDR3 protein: CASSLLQGNYGYTF
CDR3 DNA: TGTGCCAGCAGCTTGTTACAGGGGAACTATGGCTACACCTTC

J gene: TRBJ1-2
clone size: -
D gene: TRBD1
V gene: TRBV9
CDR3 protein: CASSQTGTFAGYTF
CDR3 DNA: TGTGCCAGCAGCCAGACAGGGACTTTCGCTGGCTACACCTTC

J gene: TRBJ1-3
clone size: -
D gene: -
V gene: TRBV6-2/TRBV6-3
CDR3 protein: CASSKSGYTIYF
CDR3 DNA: TGTGCCAGCAGCAAATCGGGATACACCATATATTTT

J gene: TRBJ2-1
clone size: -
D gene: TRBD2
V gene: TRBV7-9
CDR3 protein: CASSLLAGWDSYNEQFF
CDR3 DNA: TGTGCCAGCAGCTTATTAGCGGGGTGGGACTCCTACAATGAGCAGTTCTTC

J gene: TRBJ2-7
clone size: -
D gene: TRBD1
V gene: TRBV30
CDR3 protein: CASKRQGVSYEQYF
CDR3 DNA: TGTGCCAGCAAGAGGCAGGGGGTCTCCTACGAGCAGTACTTC

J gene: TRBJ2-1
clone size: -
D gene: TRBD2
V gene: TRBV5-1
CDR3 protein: CASSWGLASDEQFF
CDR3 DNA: TGCGCCAGCAGCTGGGGACTAGCTTCGGATGAGCAGTTCTTC

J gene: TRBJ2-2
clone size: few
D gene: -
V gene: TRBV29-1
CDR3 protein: CSVEGGGTGELFF
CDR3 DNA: TGCAGCGTTGAGGGGGGAGGCACCGGGGAGCTGTTTTTT

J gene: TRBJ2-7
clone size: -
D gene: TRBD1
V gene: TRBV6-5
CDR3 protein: CASSYPAGQGGYEQYF
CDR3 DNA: TGTGCCAGCAGTTACCCCGCGGGACAGGGGGGGTACGAGCAGTACTTC

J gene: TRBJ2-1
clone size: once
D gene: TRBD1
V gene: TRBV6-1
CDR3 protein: CASSELGQAYNEQFF
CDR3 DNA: TGTGCCAGCAGTGAATTGGGACAGGCTTACAATGAGCAGTTCTTC

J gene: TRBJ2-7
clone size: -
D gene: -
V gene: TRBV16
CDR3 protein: CASSQSPGPYEQYF
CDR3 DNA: TGTGCCAGCAGCCAATCGCCAGGCCCCTACGAGCAGTACTTC

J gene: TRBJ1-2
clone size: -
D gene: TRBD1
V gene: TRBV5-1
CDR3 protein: CASSLYRGGDGYTF
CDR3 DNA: TGCGCCAGCAGCTTATACAGGGGCGGGGATGGCTACACCTTC

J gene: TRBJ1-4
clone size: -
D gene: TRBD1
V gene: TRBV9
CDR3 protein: CASSVETGRNEKLFF
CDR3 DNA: TGTGCCAGCAGCGTAGAGACAGGGCGAAATGAAAAACTGTTTTTT

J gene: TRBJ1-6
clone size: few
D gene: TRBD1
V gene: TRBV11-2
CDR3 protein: CASSYRGEDSPLHF
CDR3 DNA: TGTGCCAGCAGCTACAGGGGGGAGGATTCACCCCTCCACTTT

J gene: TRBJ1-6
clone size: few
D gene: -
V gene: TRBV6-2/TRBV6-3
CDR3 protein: CASSYATLNNSPLHF
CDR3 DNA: TGTGCCAGCAGTTACGCGACATTAAATAATTCACCCCTCCACTTT

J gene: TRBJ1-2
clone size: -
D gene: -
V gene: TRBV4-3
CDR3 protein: CASSQIGSVFGYTF
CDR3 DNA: TGCGCCAGCAGCCAAATAGGGAGTGTATTTGGCTACACCTTC

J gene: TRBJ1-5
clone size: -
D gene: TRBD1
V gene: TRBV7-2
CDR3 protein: CASSLEGAWFQPQHF
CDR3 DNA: TGTGCCAGCAGCTTAGAGGGGGCTTGGTTTCAGCCCCAGCATTTT

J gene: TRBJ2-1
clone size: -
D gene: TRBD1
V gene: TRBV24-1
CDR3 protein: CATSDSGGDEQFF
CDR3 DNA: TGTGCCACCAGTGACTCAGGGGGCGATGAGCAGTTCTTC

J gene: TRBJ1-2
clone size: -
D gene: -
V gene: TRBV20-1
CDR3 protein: CSVPNGYGYTF
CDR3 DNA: TGCAGTGTCCCGAACGGCTATGGCTACACCTTC

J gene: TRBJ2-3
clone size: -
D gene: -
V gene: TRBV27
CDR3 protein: CASSTQSGTRTSDTQYF
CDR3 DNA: TGTGCCAGCAGTACCCAGTCCGGCACCCGGACTTCAGATACGCAGTATTTT

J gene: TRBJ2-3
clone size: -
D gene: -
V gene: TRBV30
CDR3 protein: CAWNGRAPPDTQYF
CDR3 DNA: TGTGCCTGGAACGGCAGGGCACCCCCAGATACGCAGTATTTT

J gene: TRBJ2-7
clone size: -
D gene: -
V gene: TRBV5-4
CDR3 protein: CASSPRTDYYEQYF
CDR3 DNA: TGTGCCAGCAGCCCCAGGACAGACTACTACGAGCAGTACTTC

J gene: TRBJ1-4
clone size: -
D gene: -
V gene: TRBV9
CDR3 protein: CASSPWKGANEKLFF
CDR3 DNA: TGTGCCAGCAGCCCTTGGAAGGGGGCTAATGAAAAACTGTTTTTT

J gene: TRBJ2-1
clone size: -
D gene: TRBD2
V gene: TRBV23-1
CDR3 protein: CASSQSLGLAGGPDGGDNEQFF
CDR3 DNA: TGCGCCAGCAGTCAATCCTTGGGACTAGCGGGAGGGCCCGATGGTGGAGACAATGAGCAGTTCTTC

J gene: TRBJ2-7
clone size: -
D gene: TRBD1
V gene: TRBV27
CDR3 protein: CASSSAGTDSYEQYF
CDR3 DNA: TGTGCCAGCAGTTCGGCCGGGACAGACTCCTACGAGCAGTACTTC

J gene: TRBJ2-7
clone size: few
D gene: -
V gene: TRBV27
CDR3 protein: CASNSLAELPYEQYF
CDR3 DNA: TGTGCCAGCAATTCACTAGCAGAGTTACCTTACGAGCAGTACTTC

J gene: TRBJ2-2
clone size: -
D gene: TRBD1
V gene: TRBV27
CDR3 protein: CASSPQGAYTGELFF
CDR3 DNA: TGTGCCAGCAGCCCACAGGGGGCATATACCGGGGAGCTGTTTTTT

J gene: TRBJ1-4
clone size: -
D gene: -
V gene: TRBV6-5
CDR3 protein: CASSYYGGDGEKLFF
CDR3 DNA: TGTGCCAGCAGTTACTACGGGGGGGACGGTGAAAAACTGTTTTTT

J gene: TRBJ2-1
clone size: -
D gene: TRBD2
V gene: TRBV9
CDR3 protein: CASRGGGSYNEQFF
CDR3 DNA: TGTGCCAGCAGGGGCGGGGGCTCCTACAATGAGCAGTTCTTC

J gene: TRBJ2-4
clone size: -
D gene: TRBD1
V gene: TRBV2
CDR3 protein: CASSGTGTRGAINIQYF
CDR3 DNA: TGTGCCAGCAGTGGGACAGGGACCCGAGGAGCTATAAACATTCAGTACTTC

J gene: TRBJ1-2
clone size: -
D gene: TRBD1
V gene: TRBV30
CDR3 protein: CAWRPGQGLGGYTF
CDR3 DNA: TGTGCCTGGAGACCGGGACAGGGCTTAGGCGGCTACACCTTC

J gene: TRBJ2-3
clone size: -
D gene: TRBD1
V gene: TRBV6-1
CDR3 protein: CASSEEIGTGVPDTQYF
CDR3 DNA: TGTGCCAGCAGTGAAGAAATCGGGACAGGGGTACCAGATACGCAGTATTTT

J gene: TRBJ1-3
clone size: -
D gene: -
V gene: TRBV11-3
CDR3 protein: CASSHQREDGNTIYF
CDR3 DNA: TGTGCCAGCAGTCACCAAAGGGAGGATGGAAACACCATATATTTT

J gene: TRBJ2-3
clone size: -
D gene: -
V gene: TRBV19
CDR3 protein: CASSREWSTDTQYF
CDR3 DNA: TGTGCCAGTAGTCGCGAATGGAGCACAGATACGCAGTATTTT

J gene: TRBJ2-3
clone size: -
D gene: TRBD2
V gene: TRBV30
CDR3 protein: CAWSVRGGVTDTQYF
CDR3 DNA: TGTGCCTGGAGTGTACGCGGGGGGGTCACAGATACGCAGTATTTT

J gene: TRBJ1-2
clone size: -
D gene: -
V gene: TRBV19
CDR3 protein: CASSIGGPTVYGYTF
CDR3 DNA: TGTGCCAGTAGTATAGGCGGTCCCACGGTATATGGCTACACCTTC

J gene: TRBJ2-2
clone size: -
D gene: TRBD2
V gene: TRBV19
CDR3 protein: CASRTSGANTGELFF
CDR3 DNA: TGTGCCAGTCGGACTAGCGGGGCGAACACCGGGGAGCTGTTTTTT